The T cell receptor beta chain under discussion was sequenced for a study of OX40 agonist ivuxolimab in advanced cancers. Overall study: Among those enrolled, mean age was approximately 60 years (range 23 to 79) and approximately 80% were male. Broader study findings: Antigens targeted by the expanded peripheral T cells were not determined. Among the least clonally expanded were partial responders at 0.1-3.0 mg/kg. The study observed clonal expansion of CD4+ and CD8+ blood T cells by week 6 at 0.1 to 3.0 mg/kg.

Of note for this clone: The antigen is undetermined. One junction end disagrees with the germline gene, perhaps due to a read error.

Only in-frame clones appear in the TCRdb table, and some are missing; sequencing was by immunoSEQ multiplex PCR. The sample contains roughly 38,000 clones, 85% to 90% of which appear only once. CDR3 length equals 17 residues. CDR1 is LNHNV, CDR2 YYDKDF, per germline (reference sequence). The sequence was collected from an adult with an advanced solid tumor such as melanoma, head and neck, liver or kidney cancer. The sequencing used CD4+ or CD8+ T cells sorted from blood, collected in a trial of the OX40 agonist ivuxolimab. The rearrangement uses TRBV15 and TRBJ2-5, with D perhaps assigned TRBD1 or TRBD2 (5 bases each). The CDR3 DNA reads as TGTGCCACCAGCAGAACTTACCCAGGGAGCGGTCAAGTGACCCAGTACTTC. Its translation is CATSRTYPGSGQVTQYF.